This entry concerns a single TCR beta chain. The data derive from a study of blood T cell repertoires in COVID-19. Across the study: Sites across the United States, Italy and Spain contributed samples from acute and convalescent COVID-19. PBMCs, B-cell-depleted T cells, or T cells provided the cDNA or gDNA that made up the material.

Original methodology: From reference gene primer amplification, estimates of nucleated cell counts were derived. Clones were read by immunoSEQ multiplex PCR, and TCRdb kept only the in-frame ones, dropping some. V, J and clone size were drawn from that table, and D and trimming were deduced from the DNA. There are 150,000 to 200,000 clones in the sample; around two thirds occur only once, and around 3% lies in the top ten. The sequenced sample consisted of peripheral blood. The sequence came from a woman aged 80 or over with acute or convalescent COVID-19.

CDR3 nucleotide sequence: TGCGCCAGCAGCACTGACAGTGGAAACACCATATATTTT. Translation: CASSTDSGNTIYF. The V call is TRBV5-1, the J call TRBJ1-3; possible D gene TRBD1, 5 bases. CDR1 and CDR2 (germline): SGHRS, YFSETQ. V lost 4 bases and J 3 bases, leaving 8 bases between the germline ends. This CDR3 has 13 residues. The full variable domain, in which reference TRBV5-1 and TRBJ1-3 provide the parts outside the CDR3, is KAGVTQTPRYLIKTRGQQVTLSCSPISGHRSVSWYQQTPGQGLQFLFEYFSETQRNKGNFPGRFSGRQFSNSRSEMNVSTLELGDSALYLCASSTDSGNTIYFGEGSWLTVV.